Following are 27 T cell receptor beta chains from one sample sequenced in a study of blood T cell repertoires in COVID-19. Assay used: immunoSEQ multiplex PCR; TCRdb lists only in-frame clones, some missing. The table lists 150,000 to 200,000 clones, roughly 90% of them singletons. Input material: peripheral blood. These receptors were collected from a man in his forties or fifties with acute or convalescent COVID-19.

The J gene is TRBJ2-3, the V gene TRBV9; weak D call: TRBD2 (6 bases). V was trimmed by 4 bases and J by 0 bases, leaving 15 bases between them. The germline gives CDR1 SGDLS, CDR2 YYNGEE. The CDR3 consists of 16 residues. The CDR3 DNA sequence: TGTGCCAGCAGCCCCCTGGGGGGAGCTAGCACAGATACGCAGTATTTT. Translation gives CASSPLGGASTDTQYF.

The CDR3 DNA follows: TGTGCCAGCGAGGGGGCTCTCTCTGGAAACACCATATATTTT. Amino acid sequence: CASEGALSGNTIYF. The chain joins TRBV11-2 to TRBJ1-3; 7 positions match TRBD1. Trimming cost V 8 bases and J 0 bases; bases outside gene matches: 4. This CDR3 has 14 amino acids. The V gene's germline CDR1 is SGHAT and CDR2 FQNNGV.

The genes are TRBV4-1 and TRBJ1-1; perhaps TRBD1 as D (5 bases). The V end was cut by 2 bases, the J end by 4 bases, with 14 bases between. CDR1 and CDR2 (germline): MGHRA, YSYEKL. The CDR3 loop spans 15 amino acids. Written as DNA, the CDR3 is TGCGCCAGCAGCCAACTACAAGGGGTGGGCACTGAAGCTTTCTTT. Residues: CASSQLQGVGTEAFF.

The chain joins TRBV6-1 to TRBJ2-7, with D possibly matching TRBD2 (5 bases). The V gene lost 1 base and the J gene lost 3 bases, with 13 bases spanning the gap. Germline V gene data show CDR1 as MNHNS and CDR2 as SASEGT. The CDR3 runs 15 residues. In DNA, the CDR3 is TGTGCCAGCAGTGAAGAACGGGGTCTGTTCTACGAGCAGTACTTC. Translated: CASSEERGLFYEQYF.

The V and J genes are TRBV7-2 and TRBJ1-2; 8 positions match TRBD1. CDR3 size: 15 residues. Trimming at V came to 5 bases and at J to 8 bases, leaving 13 bases not matched to a gene. Germline CDR1 and CDR2: SGHTA and FQGNSA. The DNA for the CDR3 is TGTGCCAGCAGCATACCTCAGCCAGGGGGCGGCGGCTACACCTTC. Residues: CASSIPQPGGGGYTF.

CDR3 nucleotide sequence: TGTGCCAGCTCACCGCTTTCCCACCTTTCGGGTCGGCAGTACTTC. The encoded protein is CASSPLSHLSGRQYF. The chain couples TRBV18 to TRBJ2-7; D remains ambiguous. Germline V gives CDR1 KGHSH, CDR2 LQKENI. The CDR3 contains 15 residues. V was trimmed by 3 bases and J by 9 bases, leaving 21 bases between them.

The CDR3: CASSERLAGPGDTQYF. CDR3 coding DNA: TGCGCCAGCAGTGAGCGGCTAGCGGGGCCCGGGGATACGCAGTATTTT. The chain joins TRBV10-1 to TRBJ2-3; 9 bases agree with TRBD2. From germline, CDR1 is WNHNN and CDR2 SYGVQD (reference sequence). CDR3 length equals 16 residues. Trimming took 2 bases from V and 6 from J; bases not matched to a gene: 9.

The chain uses TRBV5-1 and TRBJ2-2, with D perhaps TRBD1 (5 bases). V lost 2 bases and J lost 4, with 6 bases in between. The CDR3 has 13 residues. CDR1 SGHRS and CDR2 YFSETQ come from the germline V gene. The CDR3 protein is CASSFDSTGELFF. The CDR3 nucleotides are TGCGCCAGCAGCTTTGACAGCACCGGGGAGCTGTTTTTT.

The CDR3 nucleotides are TGTGCCAGCTCACCGGGACTAGCGGGAGGAAAAGAGCAGTTCTTC. Protein: CASSPGLAGGKEQFF. This chain joins TRBV18 and TRBJ2-1; 15 nucleotides line up with TRBD2. The J segment lost 10 bases and the V segment lost 3 bases, leaving 4 bases of the junction unmatched. The CDR3 consists of 15 residues. Per the germline V gene, CDR1 is KGHSH and CDR2 is LQKENI. Using reference TRBV18 and TRBJ2-1 for the parts outside the CDR3, the full variable domain is NAGVMQNPRHLVRRRGQEARLRCSPMKGHSHVYWYRQLPEEGLKFMVYLQKENIIDESGMPKERFSAEFPKEGPSILRIQQVVRGDSAAYFCASSPGLAGGKEQFFGPGTRLTVL.

The chain joins TRBV7-3 to TRBJ2-1; 16 bases agree with TRBD2. Trimming at V came to 6 bases and at J to 9 bases, leaving 8 bases not matched to a gene. The CDR3 consists of 16 residues. CDR1 SGHTA and CDR2 FQGTGA come from the germline V gene. CDR3 sequence reads: CASSLQGTSGRAEQFF. The CDR3 bases are TGTGCCAGCAGTTTACAGGGGACTAGCGGGAGGGCTGAGCAGTTCTTC.

The gene calls are TRBV5-1 and TRBJ2-3, with 9 positions matching TRBD2. V was clipped by 2 bases and J by 2 bases; unmatched bases: 3. Germline loops: CDR1 SGHRS, CDR2 YFSETQ. The CDR3 is 15 residues long. In DNA, the CDR3 is TGCGCCAGCAGCTTTAGCGGGAGTTTCACAGATACGCAGTATTTT. Encoded protein: CASSFSGSFTDTQYF.

The rearrangement links TRBV12-3 or TRBV12-4 to TRBJ1-1; 7 bases are a match to TRBD1. The CDR3 covers 13 residues. Trimming at V came to 5 bases and at J to 11 bases, leaving 11 bases not matched to a gene. Here the CDR3 DNA reads TGTGCCAGCAGTCTTGGGACAGCGAAAACGGCTTTCTTT. This gives the protein CASSLGTAKTAFF.

The genes are TRBV7-9 and TRBJ2-7; 7 bases are a match to TRBD2. J gave up 0 bases and V 3 bases, and 2 bases lay outside the gene matches. There are 14 residues in the CDR3. The V gene's germline CDR1 is SEHNR and CDR2 FQNEAQ (reference sequence). The chain's CDR3 is CASSLTSNSYEQYF. The CDR3 bases are TGTGCCAGCAGCTTGACTAGCAACTCCTACGAGCAGTACTTC.

The J gene is TRBJ2-5, the V gene TRBV5-4, with 13 bases identical to TRBD2. CDR1 is SGHNT and CDR2 is YYREEE in the germline V gene (reference sequence). V lost 4 bases and J lost 4; bases outside the gene matches: 4. The CDR3 consists of 15 residues. This CDR3 is CASSQRTSGGETQYF. The CDR3, as DNA: TGTGCCAGCAGCCAAAGGACTAGCGGGGGAGAGACCCAGTACTTC.

CDR3 residues: CSAWDRDGYTF. In DNA form, the CDR3 reads TGCAGTGCTTGGGACAGGGATGGCTACACCTTC. The rearrangement links TRBV20-1 to TRBJ1-2; the match to TRBD1 covers 9 bases. This CDR3 comprises 11 residues. The V and J ends lost 5 bases and 6 bases, in that order; junction bases with no gene match: 1. Per germline, CDR1 DFQATT and CDR2 SNEGSKA (reference sequence).

This clone was observed a single time. V usage is TRBV2 and J usage is TRBJ2-6, with 7 bases matching TRBD2. Germline CDR1 is SNHLY and CDR2 is FYNNEI. With 7 bases clipped from V and 2 bases from J, the junction kept 8 bases outside the gene matches. CDR3 length: 16 residues. The CDR3 loop is CASKAFSGPGANVLTF. Written as DNA, the CDR3 is TGTGCCAGCAAGGCCTTTAGCGGGCCTGGGGCCAACGTCCTGACTTTC.

The genes are TRBV9 and TRBJ2-5, with 7 bases lining up with TRBD1. Germline CDR1 is SGDLS and CDR2 is YYNGEE. The CDR3 sequence is 14 residues long. With 3 bases clipped from V and 5 bases from J, the junction kept 7 bases outside the gene matches. The DNA of the CDR3 is TGTGCCAGCAGCGGACTGACAGGGCGGGAGACCCAGTACTTC. As protein: CASSGLTGRETQYF.

This clone was counted between two and nine times. The rearrangement links TRBV29-1 to TRBJ1-5; D possibly corresponds to TRBD1 (5 bases). Trimming left V 6 bases short and J 1 base short, with 10 bases between. The V gene's germline CDR1 is SQVTM and CDR2 ANQGSEA. The CDR3 consists of 13 residues. The CDR3 is CSVSQGSNQPQHF. DNA for the CDR3: TGCAGCGTCTCCCAGGGAAGCAATCAGCCCCAGCATTTT. The whole variable domain, filled in from reference TRBV29-1 and TRBJ1-5, reads SAVISQKPSRDICQRGTSLTIQCQVDSQVTMMFWYRQQPGQSLTLIATANQGSEATYESGFVIDKFPISRPNLTFSTLTVSNMSPEDSSIYLCSVSQGSNQPQHFGDGTRLSIL.

The V call is TRBV19, the J call TRBJ1-2; D uncertain. The CDR3 extends over 14 amino acids. Trimming removed 5 bases at V and 0 bases at J, with 10 bases between. Germline-derived CDR1 and CDR2 are LNHDA and SQIVND (reference sequence). The CDR3 DNA sequence: TGTGCCAGTAGTCGAGCAGGCTCTAACTATGGCTACACCTTC. Translated, it gives CASSRAGSNYGYTF.

V gene TRBV19 combines with J gene TRBJ1-5; D is ambiguous. This CDR3 contains 12 residues. Germline V gives CDR1 LNHDA, CDR2 SQIVND (reference sequence). V gave up 3 bases and J gave up 10 bases, with 10 bases separating them. The CDR3 is CASSIRTRPQHF. Here the CDR3 DNA reads TGTGCCAGTAGTATCAGGACTCGCCCCCAGCATTTT.

Comments on this clone: Other DNA sequences of this sample code for an identical CDR3. The V and J genes are TRBV7-2 and TRBJ2-1, with TRBD2 matching over 11 bases. This CDR3 has 15 residues. CDR1 is SGHTA, CDR2 FQGNSA, per germline. J lost 4 bases, V lost 1 base, and 0 bases had no gene match. For the CDR3, the DNA is TGTGCCAGCAGCTTAGGACTAGCGGGGTACAATGAGCAGTTCTTC. It codes for CASSLGLAGYNEQFF.

The chain carries TRBV4-1 and TRBJ2-7; TRBD2 aligns across 10 bases. J lost 4 bases, V lost 0 bases, and 6 bases had no gene match. Germline V gene lookup returns CDR1 MGHRA and CDR2 YSYEKL. The CDR3 spans 16 residues. The CDR3 sequence is CASSQESASGSYEQYF. CDR3 DNA: TGCGCCAGCAGCCAAGAATCGGCTAGCGGGAGTTACGAGCAGTACTTC.

The chain couples TRBV12-3 or TRBV12-4 to TRBJ1-5; D uncertain. V was clipped by 3 bases and J by 5 bases, with 5 bases between them. The CDR3 has 12 residues. CDR3: CASSFPDQPQHF. In DNA form, the CDR3 reads TGTGCCAGCAGTTTTCCGGATCAGCCCCAGCATTTT.

This clone was observed a handful of times. The V call is TRBV28, the J call TRBJ2-1; 10 bases map to TRBD2. Germline CDR1 MDHEN, CDR2 SYDVKM. J was trimmed by 6 bases and V by 3 bases; bases with no gene match: 14. The CDR3 consists of 18 residues. The CDR3 bases are TGTGCCAGCAGTTTCAAGATACTAGCGGGACAACTACTCAATGAGCAGTTCTTC. It encodes CASSFKILAGQLLNEQFF.

This sequence joins TRBV19 and TRBJ1-5, with D unresolved. The CDR3 covers 15 residues. Per germline, CDR1 LNHDA and CDR2 SQIVND (reference sequence). V was pared by 9 bases and J by 2 bases, with 17 bases between. The CDR3 is CASAIFTSGNQPQHF. In DNA, the CDR3 is TGTGCCAGCGCAATTTTTACCAGCGGCAATCAGCCCCAGCATTTT.

The chain recombines TRBV30 with TRBJ1-6, with D unresolved. CDR1 and CDR2 (germline): GTSNPN, SVGIG (reference sequence). CDR3 length equals 17 residues. V was clipped by 2 bases and J by 0 bases, with 14 bases between them. In DNA form, the CDR3 reads TGTGCCTGGAGTCCACCGTCACGGAGCTCCTATAATTCACCCCTCCACTTT. This gives the protein CAWSPPSRSSYNSPLHF.

This clone came up once. The chain couples TRBV29-1 to TRBJ1-2, with 9 positions matching TRBD1. The CDR3 contains 16 residues. Germline-derived CDR1 and CDR2 are SQVTM and ANQGSEA. Trimming took 7 bases from V and 4 from J; bases not matched to a gene: 16. The CDR3 protein is CSAALIRDREAYGYTF. CDR3 sequence (DNA): TGCAGCGCTGCGCTCATACGGGACAGGGAGGCCTATGGCTACACCTTC.